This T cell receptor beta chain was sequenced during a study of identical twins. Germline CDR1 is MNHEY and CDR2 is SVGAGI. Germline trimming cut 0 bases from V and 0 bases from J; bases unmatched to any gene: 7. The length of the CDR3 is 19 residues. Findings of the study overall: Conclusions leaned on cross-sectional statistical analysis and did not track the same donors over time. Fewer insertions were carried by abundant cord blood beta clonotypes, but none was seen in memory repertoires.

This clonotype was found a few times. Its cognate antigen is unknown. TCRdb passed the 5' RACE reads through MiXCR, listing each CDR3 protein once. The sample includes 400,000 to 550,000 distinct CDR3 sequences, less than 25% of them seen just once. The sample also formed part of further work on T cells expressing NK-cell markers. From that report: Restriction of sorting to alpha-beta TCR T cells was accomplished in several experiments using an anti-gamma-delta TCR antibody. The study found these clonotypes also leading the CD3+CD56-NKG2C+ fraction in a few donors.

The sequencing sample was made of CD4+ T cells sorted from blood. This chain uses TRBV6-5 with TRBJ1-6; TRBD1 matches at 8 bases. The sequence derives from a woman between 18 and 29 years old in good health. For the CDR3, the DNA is TGTGCCAGCAGTTACTCGAGCCAAGGACAGGGCTCCTATAATTCACCCCTCCACTTT. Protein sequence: CASSYSSQGQGSYNSPLHF.